The 10 T cell receptor beta chains below all came from one sample that was sequenced in a study of cytomegalovirus exposure and HLA in healthy donors. Researchers ran the PCR with 60 Vbeta and 13 Jbeta primers. Assay used: immunoSEQ multiplex PCR; TCRdb lists only in-frame clones, some missing. Counted here are around 97,000 clones, around 66% occurring once; the ten biggest clones make up 3% to 4%. The specimen sequenced was PBMCs. The receptors here all came from a woman in her 50s in good health and CMV-seronegative.

This clone was counted a few times. The chain recombines TRBV28 with TRBJ2-1, with 9 nucleotides matching TRBD2. CDR1 MDHEN and CDR2 SYDVKM come from the germline V gene. CDR3 length equals 16 residues. The junction had 8 bases not matched to a gene; V was cut back by 4 bases and J by 4 bases. The CDR3 nucleotides read TGTGCCAGCAGTTCCCCCGTAGCGGGAGCGTACAATGAGCAGTTCTTC. Translating it yields CASSSPVAGAYNEQFF.

This clone was counted a few times. Other DNA sequences from this sample encode an identical CDR3 as well. The gene calls are TRBV2 and TRBJ2-1; D gene uncertain. Germline V gene lookup returns CDR1 SNHLY and CDR2 FYNNEI. Trimming cost V 6 bases and J 0 bases, with 6 bases left between them. The CDR3 is made up of 13 amino acids. CDR3 nucleotides: TGTGCCAGCAGCAGGTACTCCTACAATGAGCAGTTCTTC. Translated: CASSRYSYNEQFF.

This chain connects TRBV19 to TRBJ1-5, with D perhaps TRBD1 (6 bases). The CDR3 consists of 15 residues. CDR1 is LNHDA, CDR2 SQIVND, per germline (reference sequence). The V end lost 6 bases, the J end lost 2 bases, and 14 bases lay between the germline ends. The CDR3 reads CASRNRVVGNQPQHF. As DNA, the CDR3 is TGTGCCAGTAGAAACAGGGTAGTCGGCAATCAGCCCCAGCATTTT.

The sample holds a few counts of this clone. This chain links TRBV27 with TRBJ2-5, with D unclear. Trimming took off 5 bases at V and 5 bases at J, with 12 bases between the two ends. The V gene's germline CDR1 is MNHEY and CDR2 SMNVEV (reference sequence). This CDR3 has 13 amino acids. The CDR3 nucleotides read TGTGCCAGCAGTCCCGTTACATTGGAGACCCAGTACTTC. The encoded protein is CASSPVTLETQYF.

V and J are TRBV27 and TRBJ2-7, with TRBD2 matching over 15 bases. The J segment lost 7 bases and the V segment lost 3 bases, leaving 4 bases of the junction unmatched. The CDR3 length is 15 residues. CDR1 MNHEY and CDR2 SMNVEV come from the germline V gene (reference sequence). The CDR3 nucleotides read TGTGCCAGCAGTTTTAGGACTAGCGGGAGGGCGGAGCAGTACTTC. Protein product: CASSFRTSGRAEQYF.

This clone was seen only once. The V and J genes are TRBV27 and TRBJ2-1; 9 nucleotides agree with TRBD2. The germline V gene has CDR1 MNHEY and CDR2 SMNVEV (reference sequence). After removal of 5 bases from V and 2 bases from J, the junction contained 1 base not matched to a gene. CDR3 size: 14 residues. The CDR3 DNA is TGTGCCAGCAGTATAGCGGGAGCCTACAATGAGCAGTTCTTC. Its translation: CASSIAGAYNEQFF.

The chain couples TRBV10-3 to TRBJ2-3; TRBD2 matches at 9 bases. With V trimmed by 10 bases and J by 2 bases, 10 bases remained unmatched. The CDR3 consists of 15 residues. Per the germline V gene, CDR1 is ENHRY and CDR2 is SYGVKD. CDR3 amino acids: CATRLSGGFTDTQYF. CDR3 nucleotides: TGTGCCACCCGTCTTAGCGGGGGCTTCACAGATACGCAGTATTTT.

V is TRBV11-2 and J is TRBJ2-1; 8 bases map to TRBD2. Germline CDR1 reads SGHAT; CDR2 reads FQNNGV. This CDR3 has 16 amino acids. Trimming took 4 bases from V and 3 from J; bases not matched to a gene: 8. The CDR3 region is CASSYLAGGNYNEQFF. The CDR3 DNA is TGTGCCAGCAGCTACCTGGCGGGAGGAAACTACAATGAGCAGTTCTTC.

The chain has TRBV6-5 and TRBJ1-4, with 9 bases identical to TRBD1. Per the germline V gene, CDR1 is MNHEY and CDR2 is SVGAGI. The CDR3 loop spans 15 amino acids. V trimming: 6 bases; J trimming: 8 bases; junction bases outside the gene matches: 10. The DNA of the CDR3 is TGTGCCAGCAGCATCTTTGGGACAGGGAAAGAAAAACTGTTTTTT. Protein sequence: CASSIFGTGKEKLFF.

This clone has a handful of counts. The V call is TRBV30, the J call TRBJ1-2; D uncertain. The CDR3 has 11 residues. V was trimmed by 8 bases and J by 4 bases, leaving 11 bases between them. Looked up from germline, CDR1 is GTSNPN and CDR2 is SVGIG (reference sequence). CDR3 region: CAGGEFYGYTF. The CDR3 DNA sequence: TGTGCCGGCGGAGAATTCTATGGCTACACCTTC.